This passage covers 30 T cell receptor beta chains from one sample sequenced in a study of T cell repertoires in cytomegalovirus infection. TCRdb used MiXCR to reprocess the reads, holding one entry per CDR3 protein. The data contain about 490,000 distinct CDR3 sequences, about 30% of them singletons. Sample: PBMCs. The receptors originated from a human donor in good health (CMV status not recorded). Some clones in this sample may be carry-over from other donors' samples.

The table lists this clonotype with a few counts. CDR3 region: CASSPGIWRGPVDTQYF. The CDR3 DNA reads TGCGCCAGCAGCCCCGGGATATGGCGGGGGCCGGTAGATACGCAGTATTTT. The V and J genes are TRBV4-1 and TRBJ2-3, with D possibly TRBD2 on 7 matching bases. The CDR3 contains 17 residues. Trimming pared 4 bases from V and 5 bases from J, leaving 22 bases between. Germline values: CDR1 MGHRA, CDR2 YSYEKL.

This clonotype showed up just once. The rearrangement links TRBV2 to TRBJ1-1, with TRBD1 as a possible D gene (5 bases). The CDR3 extends over 14 amino acids. Deletions cut 4 bases from V and 4 bases from J, with 13 bases between. Germline V CDR1 and CDR2: SNHLY, FYNNEI. CDR3 DNA: TGTGCCAGCAGTGCTTGGCAGGGTCCCACTGAAGCTTTCTTT. Its protein is CASSAWQGPTEAFF. Complete variable domain (other parts from reference TRBV2 and TRBJ1-1): EPEVTQTPSHQVTQMGQEVILRCVPISNHLYFYWYRQILGQKVEFLVSFYNNEISEKSEIFDDQFSVERPDGSNFTLKIRSTKLEDSAMYFCASSAWQGPTEAFFGQGTRLTVV.

The rearrangement uses TRBV24-1 and TRBJ2-7, with D uncertain. With 3 bases removed from V and 2 bases from J, the gap between germline ends came to 13 bases. This CDR3 spans 15 amino acids. The germline gives CDR1 KGHDR, CDR2 SFDVKD. For the CDR3, the DNA is TGTGCCACCAGTGATGGGCAGATTTCAACCTACGAGCAGTACGTC. Residues: CATSDGQISTYEQYV.

Here the CDR3 reads CASGLVSGLAAVFQETQYF. The CDR3 coding sequence is TGTGCTAGTGGTTTGGTATCTGGACTAGCGGCAGTATTTCAAGAGACCCAGTACTTC. The gene calls are TRBV12-5 and TRBJ2-5; 10 bases align to TRBD2. Per germline, CDR1 LGHNT and CDR2 FRNRAP. The CDR3 consists of 19 residues. V lost 0 bases to trimming and J lost 2 bases; unmatched junction nucleotides: 12.

This clonotype showed up just a few times. The V gene is TRBV28, the J gene TRBJ2-1, with 7 bases aligning to TRBD2. Trimming took 2 bases from V and 10 from J; bases not matched to a gene: 20. Looked up from germline, CDR1 is MDHEN and CDR2 is SYDVKM. The CDR3 runs to 18 residues. This CDR3 reads CASSLVRWGEGHKREQFF. CDR3 sequence (DNA): TGTGCCAGCAGTTTAGTTCGATGGGGGGAGGGCCACAAACGGGAGCAGTTCTTC.

This clonotype occurred many times. The chain is built from TRBV7-2 and TRBJ2-3; D remains ambiguous. Deletions cut 7 bases from V and 1 base from J, with 12 bases between. Germline V gene data show CDR1 as SGHTA and CDR2 as FQGNSA. The CDR3 runs 14 residues. The CDR3 loop reads CASNSGVGTDTQYF. CDR3 nucleotides: TGTGCCAGCAACTCCGGTGTTGGCACAGATACGCAGTATTTT.

CDR3 in amino acids: CAWAASNQPQHF. CDR3 coding DNA: TGTGCCTGGGCGGCCAGCAATCAGCCCCAGCATTTT. The gene calls are TRBV30 and TRBJ1-5, with D unclear. The CDR3 spans 12 residues. CDR1 is GTSNPN, CDR2 SVGIG, per germline (reference sequence). Deletions cut 5 bases from V and 1 base from J, with 6 bases between.

Ten or more counts support this clonotype. J is TRBJ2-1 and V is TRBV7-6; D not certain. The CDR3 sequence is 17 residues long. Per the germline V gene, CDR1 is SGHVS and CDR2 is FNYEAQ. V lost 1 base and J lost 4, with 17 bases in between. CDR3 DNA sequence: TGTGCCAGCAGCTTAGGGGTAGCCAAAAGCTTATACAATGAGCAGTTCTTC. It encodes CASSLGVAKSLYNEQFF.

A single count supports this clonotype. J is TRBJ2-1 and V is TRBV28; 8 bases agree with TRBD1. The CDR3 runs 14 residues. V shed 7 bases, J shed 5 bases, and the junction held 7 bases outside the gene matches. Germline V CDR1 and CDR2: MDHEN, SYDVKM. The CDR3 DNA sequence: TGTGCCAGCATGCGACAGGGGCCCGACAATGAGCAGTTCTTC. Protein product: CASMRQGPDNEQFF.

J is TRBJ2-1 and V is TRBV6-6; 8 bases are a match to TRBD1. The CDR3 is made up of 14 amino acids. The J segment lost 0 bases and the V segment lost 10 bases, leaving 5 bases of the junction unmatched. Germline CDR1 is MNHNY and CDR2 is SVGAGI (reference sequence). The CDR3 DNA follows: TGTGCCACCTGGACAGGGAGCTCCTACAATGAGCAGTTCTTC. Translating it yields CATWTGSSYNEQFF.

The gene calls are TRBV11-2 and TRBJ2-3; D gene unclear. Germline V CDR1 and CDR2: SGHAT, FQNNGV. The CDR3 has 16 residues. Trimming left V 1 base short and J 2 bases short, with 13 bases between. The CDR3 DNA follows: TGTGCCAGCAGCTTAGCGGCTAGGACCTACACAGATACGCAGTATTTT. It specifies CASSLAARTYTDTQYF.

This sequence joins TRBV7-4 and TRBJ1-4; the match to TRBD1 covers 8 bases. Germline V CDR1 and CDR2: SGHVT, SQSDAQ. This CDR3 is built from 15 residues. The V gene end was trimmed by 3 bases and the J gene end by 6 bases; junction bases not matched to a gene: 6. This chain's CDR3 is CASSFWTGSDEKLFF. In DNA form, the CDR3 reads TGTGCCAGCAGCTTCTGGACAGGGAGTGATGAAAAACTGTTTTTT.

This chain joins TRBV2 and TRBJ2-3; D gene ambiguous. Germline assignment: CDR1 SNHLY and CDR2 FYNNEI. The CDR3 has 16 residues. Trimming removed 0 bases from V and 0 bases from J, with 10 bases in between. CDR3 loop: CASSEAHHFSTDTQYF. CDR3 nucleotides: TGTGCCAGCAGTGAAGCGCATCACTTTAGCACAGATACGCAGTATTTT.

The chain has TRBV7-7 and TRBJ2-2; a weak D match, TRBD2 (5 bases). The germline V gene encodes CDR1 SSHAT and CDR2 FNYEAQ (reference sequence). CDR3 length equals 14 residues. The V end was cut by 5 bases, the J end by 1 base, with 8 bases between. The CDR3 reads CASSQSGNTGELFF. CDR3 coding DNA: TGTGCCAGCAGCCAAAGCGGGAACACCGGGGAGCTGTTTTTT. Full variable domain (rest looked up from reference TRBV7-7 and TRBJ2-2): GAGVSQSPRYKVTKRGQDVTLRCDPISSHATLYWYQQALGQGPEFLTYFNYEAQPDKSGLPSDRFSAERPEGSISTLTIQRTEQRDSAMYRCASSQSGNTGELFFGEGSRLTVL.

This clonotype has only a few counts. The chain uses TRBV12-3 or TRBV12-4 and TRBJ2-5, with D possibly being TRBD2 (6 bases). CDR3 length: 14 amino acids. V lost 6 bases, J lost 2 bases, and 13 bases lay in between. The CDR3 loop is CASRRNSGQETQYF. The DNA of the CDR3 is TGTGCCAGCAGACGTAATAGCGGACAAGAGACCCAGTACTTC.

The J gene is TRBJ2-2, the V gene TRBV12-3 or TRBV12-4; the D is unclear. V lost 7 bases and J lost 1, with 13 bases in between. CDR3 length equals 15 residues. The DNA of the CDR3 is TGTGCCAGCACCCCCCGGGCGAGGAACACCGGGGAGCTGTTTTTT. It yields the protein CASTPRARNTGELFF.

V usage is TRBV19 and J usage is TRBJ2-4; D unresolved. The CDR3 sequence is 14 residues long. Germline V gene lookup returns CDR1 LNHDA and CDR2 SQIVND (reference sequence). The ends were cut back, 3 bases at V and 6 bases at J, with 12 bases in the middle. The CDR3 spells CASSIVLPGNIQYF. CDR3 coding DNA: TGTGCCAGTAGTATTGTACTGCCAGGAAACATTCAGTACTTC.

The rearrangement uses TRBV7-2 and TRBJ1-2; D is undetermined. Per the germline V gene, CDR1 is SGHTA and CDR2 is FQGNSA. Deletions cut 1 base from V and 4 bases from J, with 13 bases between. The CDR3 has 15 amino acids. CDR3 protein: CASSLVFVNLYGYTF. The CDR3 nucleotides read TGTGCCAGCAGCTTAGTGTTCGTGAACCTCTATGGCTACACCTTC.

This clonotype was seen only a few times. This chain connects TRBV6-6 to TRBJ2-1; TRBD1 matches at 9 bases. J was trimmed by 8 bases and V by 4 bases; bases with no gene match: 9. CDR1 is MNHNY, CDR2 SVGAGI, per germline (reference sequence). The CDR3 loop spans 15 amino acids. As DNA, the CDR3 is TGTGCCAGCAGTTTCCCCGGACAGGGGTCAGATGAGCAGTTCTTC. Its translation is CASSFPGQGSDEQFF.

The chain is built from TRBV29-1 and TRBJ1-1; D is unresolved. Germline-derived CDR1 and CDR2 are SQVTM and ANQGSEA. V shed 7 bases and J shed 9 bases, with 18 bases lying between them. There are 12 residues in the CDR3. The CDR3 DNA reads as TGCAGCGGCTGGGAGGTTTCGGCCAAAGCTTTCTTT. It encodes CSGWEVSAKAFF.

This clonotype has a handful of counts. The CDR3, as DNA: TGTGCCAGCAGTTCACCACTGATGGGAGTCTTCGAGCAGTACTTC. Its protein is CASSSPLMGVFEQYF. The genes are TRBV28 and TRBJ2-7, with D perhaps TRBD2 (5 bases). Trimming took 4 bases from V and 6 from J, leaving 19 bases between them. This CDR3 has 15 amino acids. Germline V gives CDR1 MDHEN, CDR2 SYDVKM. Drawing the rest from reference TRBV28 and TRBJ2-7, the complete variable domain is DVKVTQSSRYLVKRTGEKVFLECVQDMDHENMFWYRQDPGLGLRLIYFSYDVKMKEKGDIPEGYSVSREKKERFSLILESASTNQTSMYLCASSSPLMGVFEQYFGPGTRLTVT.

This clonotype came up once. This rearrangement joins TRBV19 to TRBJ2-1; D is perhaps TRBD2 (5 bases). With 7 bases removed from V and 5 bases from J, the gap between germline ends came to 18 bases. Germline CDR1 is LNHDA and CDR2 is SQIVND (reference sequence). The CDR3 length is 15 residues. CDR3 in amino acids: CASNPHEGGNNEQFF. Here the CDR3 DNA reads TGTGCCAGTAATCCCCACGAGGGTGGTAACAATGAGCAGTTCTTC.

This clonotype showed up just a few times. The chain joins TRBV6-2 or TRBV6-3 to TRBJ1-5; the D gene is possibly TRBD1 (6 bases). Germline V gene sequence: CDR1 MNHEY, CDR2 SVGEGT. The ends were cut back, 5 bases at V and 2 bases at J, with 16 bases in the middle. This CDR3 spans 16 amino acids. Written as DNA, the CDR3 is TGTGCCAGCAGTACCCGGAAACAGGGTGGCAATCAGCCCCAGCATTTT. This encodes CASSTRKQGGNQPQHF.

The CDR3 coding sequence is TGTGCCAGTAGTATAGCCGAGAACACCGGGGAGCTGTTTTTT. It is translated as CASSIAENTGELFF. The V gene is TRBV19, the J gene TRBJ2-2, with D uncertain. CDR3 length: 14 residues. The germline V gene encodes CDR1 LNHDA and CDR2 SQIVND (reference sequence). The V end was cut by 1 base, the J end by 1 base, with 4 bases between.

This clonotype has a count of ten or more. V gene TRBV7-2 combines with J gene TRBJ2-1; tentatively, D is TRBD2 (6 bases). The CDR3 loop spans 13 amino acids. Germline CDR1 and CDR2: SGHTA and FQGNSA. Trimming took 5 bases from V and 12 from J, leaving 17 bases between them. CDR3 in DNA: TGTGCCAGCAGCCCAGCTCCGGGGGAAAGGCAGTTCTTC. This gives the protein CASSPAPGERQFF.

This clonotype was counted a few times. The J gene is TRBJ2-7, the V gene TRBV6-5; D might be TRBD2 (6 bases). Trimming left V 0 bases short and J 1 base short, with 10 bases between. This CDR3 spans 15 amino acids. Germline V gene data show CDR1 as MNHEY and CDR2 as SVGAGI. The CDR3 nucleotides read TGTGCCAGCAGTTACTCGGCAGGGAGGTCCTACGAGCAGTACGTC. Its translation: CASSYSAGRSYEQYV.

J is TRBJ2-1 and V is TRBV11-3, with a possible D match to TRBD2 (6 bases). CDR3 length: 14 residues. From germline, CDR1 is SGHNT and CDR2 YENEEA. The germline V and J ends were trimmed by 1 base and 6 bases, with 10 bases remaining between them. CDR3 residues: CASSLVGTFNEQFF. The CDR3 region has the DNA TGTGCCAGCAGCTTAGTGGGGACTTTCAATGAGCAGTTCTTC. Filled out from reference TRBV11-3 and TRBJ2-1, the complete variable domain reads EAGVVQSPRYKIIEKKQPVAFWCNPISGHNTLYWYLQNLGQGPELLIRYENEEAVDDSQLPKDRFSAERLKGVDSTLKIQPAELGDSAVYLCASSLVGTFNEQFFGPGTRLTVL.

This chain uses TRBV7-2 with TRBJ2-5; 10 nucleotides align to TRBD2. Trimming at V came to 1 base and at J to 5 bases, leaving 7 bases not matched to a gene. Germline CDR1 reads SGHTA; CDR2 reads FQGNSA. The CDR3 runs 16 residues. The CDR3 DNA reads TGTGCCAGCAGCTTAGTTCCTAGCGGGAGCCGGGAGACCCAGTACTTC. Translation: CASSLVPSGSRETQYF. The whole variable domain, remainder taken from reference TRBV7-2 and TRBJ2-5, is GAGVSQSPSNKVTEKGKDVELRCDPISGHTALYWYRQSLGQGLEFLIYFQGNSAPDKSGLPSDRFSAERTGGSVSTLTIQRTQQEDSAVYLCASSLVPSGSRETQYFGPGTRLLVL.

There are a few counts of this clonotype. The chain uses TRBV24-1 and TRBJ2-3; 9 bases align to TRBD1. V gave up 5 bases and J gave up 0 bases; unmatched junction bases: 11. Germline V gives CDR1 KGHDR, CDR2 SFDVKD. This CDR3 comprises 18 residues. CDR3 nucleotides: TGTGCCACCAGTGCCACGGGACAGGGAAAATCTAGCACAGATACGCAGTATTTT. Translating it yields CATSATGQGKSSTDTQYF.

The chain recombines TRBV12-3 or TRBV12-4 with TRBJ1-5; tentative D call: TRBD1 (6 bases). V was shortened by 5 bases and J by 2 bases, with 16 bases between the two germline ends. This CDR3 is 16 amino acids long. The DNA of the CDR3 is TGTGCCAGCAGTCTTCTCGGGGGCATAGGCAATCAGCCCCAGCATTTT. It codes for CASSLLGGIGNQPQHF.